One and the same sample provided the 26 T cell receptor beta chains below, sequenced in a study of regulatory T cells in long-lasting Graves disease (dated by TCRdb to about 2021). What this sample's time point label stands for: persistent/refractory GD, antithyroid drugs over 5 years with positive TRAb. For both TCR sequencing and RNA sequencing, RNA was extracted from PBMCs using TRIzol. Libraries were made using multiplex PCR. The sequencer was an Illumina HiSeq 4000. TCR beta libraries were built with iRepertoire HTBI primers and Arm-PCR amplification of CDR3 regions. TCRdb handled the public reads itself, with Q25 trimming in fastp and clone calling in MiXCR, and kept productive beta chains. Every entry covers one CDR3 protein and lists the most common genes and DNA from its rows. The sample profile shows roughly 470,000 distinct CDR3 sequences; roughly 20% of them were found once. In total, the top ten clones hold 6.5% to 8% of the sample.

Sequencing used peripheral blood mononuclear cells (PBMCs), obtained when the disease was refractory, from a patient treated with antithyroid drugs. Every receptor here comes from a female donor with Graves disease.

The chain carries TRBV29-1 and TRBJ2-7; 10 bases fit TRBD1. CDR3 length equals 14 residues. The trim removed 6 bases at V and 3 bases at J, leaving 8 bases unmatched. The germline V gene has CDR1 SQVTM and CDR2 ANQGSEA. CDR3 nucleotide sequence: TGCAGCGTATTATTCCGGGACAGGGGCTACGAGCAGTACTTC. It encodes CSVLFRDRGYEQYF.

The chain carries TRBV29-1 and TRBJ2-2, with D perhaps TRBD1 or TRBD2 (5 bases each). Deletions cut 5 bases from V and 0 bases from J, with 10 bases between. Germline values: CDR1 SQVTM, CDR2 ANQGSEA. This CDR3 is built from 14 residues. CDR3 sequence (DNA): TGCAGCGTTCTGGGACCGGCGAACACCGGGGAGCTGTTTTTT. The encoded protein is CSVLGPANTGELFF.

As to this clonotype: A read error may explain this, as a much larger clone is one base away. This chain uses TRBV24-1 with TRBJ1-2; maybe TRBD1 (5 bases). This CDR3 contains 16 residues. CDR1 KGHDR and CDR2 SFDVKD come from the germline V gene. The CDR3 sequence is CATSDSWTLGAYGDTF. The CDR3 DNA reads as TGTGCCACCAGTGATTCATGGACCCTTGGGGCCTATGGCGACACCTTC.

This clonotype was found a few times. The J gene is TRBJ1-3, the V gene TRBV27, with unresolved D. V lost 6 bases, J lost 4 bases, and 19 bases lay in between. This CDR3 is 16 amino acids long. CDR1 is MNHEY and CDR2 is SMNVEV in the germline V gene (reference sequence). This CDR3 reads CASSNLEPSQGNTIYF. The DNA for the CDR3 is TGTGCCAGCAGCAACTTGGAACCGTCCCAAGGAAACACCATATATTTT.

The table lists this clonotype with many counts. V is TRBV5-5 and J is TRBJ2-7; a weak D match, TRBD2 (5 bases). V lost 0 bases, J lost 3 bases, and 13 bases lay in between. The CDR3 totals 15 residues. Germline values: CDR1 SGHKS, CDR2 YYEKEE (reference sequence). The CDR3 sequence is CASSLGARAYYEQYF. CDR3 nucleotide sequence: TGTGCCAGCAGCTTGGGCGCGAGGGCTTACTACGAGCAGTACTTC.

On this clonotype: The junction and the germline gene differ at one end; a read error may be behind it. The rearrangement uses TRBV20-1 and TRBJ1-1, with D unresolved. The germline gives CDR1 DFQATT, CDR2 SNEGSKA (reference sequence). This CDR3 has 15 residues. This chain's CDR3 is CSARDAQSMNTEAFF. For the CDR3, the DNA is TGCAGTGCTCGAGACGCGCAGTCCATGAACACTGAAGCTTTCTTT.

About this clonotype: A single base separates this from a much larger clone, so it may be a read error. Because it lacks the conserved phenylalanine or tryptophan at the end, this CDR3 is likely a read error. The gene calls are TRBV28 and TRBJ1-1; the match to TRBD1 covers 7 bases. The V gene end was trimmed by 2 bases and the J gene end by 1 base; junction bases not matched to a gene: 4. Germline V gene lookup returns CDR1 MDHEN and CDR2 SYDVKM. The CDR3 extends over 15 amino acids. This CDR3 is CASSLPRTGNTEAFS. CDR3 DNA: TGTGCCAGCAGTTTACCTAGGACAGGGAACACTGAAGCTTTCTCT.

This clonotype was detected a few times. The junction departs from the called germline gene at one end, perhaps through a read error. The chain is built from TRBV27 and TRBJ2-7; no reliable D call. Germline loops: CDR1 MNHEY, CDR2 SMNVEV (reference sequence). The CDR3 covers 13 residues. Here the CDR3 reads CASSWAKDYEQYF. The CDR3 DNA follows: TGTGCCAGTAGTTGGGCCAAGGACTACGAGCAGTACTTC.

The chain carries TRBV30 and TRBJ2-7; TRBD1 aligns across 9 bases. The CDR3 loop spans 14 amino acids. Losses at the gene ends were 2 bases for V and 5 bases for J; bases not matched to a gene: 7. CDR1 is GTSNPN and CDR2 is SVGIG in the germline V gene (reference sequence). The CDR3 loop reads CAWSPGQGQHEQYF. CDR3 coding DNA: TGTGCCTGGAGTCCGGGACAGGGCCAACACGAGCAGTACTTC.

With respect to this clonotype: This may be a read error: a much more frequent sequence differs by one nucleotide. The chain has TRBV7-3 and TRBJ2-2; D may match TRBD1 or TRBD2 (5 bases each). The V end lost 6 bases, the J end lost 0 bases, and 17 bases lay between the germline ends. The CDR3 runs 17 residues. Germline CDR1 is SGHTA and CDR2 is FQGTGA. The CDR3 nucleotides read TGTGCCAGCAGTCAAACCACGGGGACCTCGAACACCGGGGAGCTGTTTTTT. This encodes CASSQTTGTSNTGELFF.

The table lists this clonotype with many counts. The rearrangement joins TRBV6-1 to TRBJ1-5, with D possibly TRBD1 on 5 matching bases. Germline CDR1 and CDR2: MNHNS and SASEGT. The CDR3 consists of 16 residues. V dropped 8 bases and J dropped 2 bases, with 19 bases sitting between them. CDR3 DNA: TGTGCCAGCGAGGGAGTTGGGGGTTCGGGCAATCAGCCCCAGCATTTT. Its protein product is CASEGVGGSGNQPQHF.

This clonotype was picked up many times. The chain recombines TRBV29-1 with TRBJ2-7, with D hard to call. Trimming removed 7 bases from V and 4 bases from J, with 17 bases in between. Germline CDR1 and CDR2: SQVTM and ANQGSEA. This CDR3 contains 13 residues. The CDR3 protein is CSAWSFAPYEQYF. The CDR3 region has the DNA TGCAGCGCCTGGAGTTTTGCACCTTACGAGCAGTACTTC.

This clonotype was seen more than once but under ten times. The rearrangement joins TRBV29-1 to TRBJ1-2; 7 bases are a match to TRBD1. The CDR3 is made up of 15 amino acids. V shed 4 bases and J 6 bases; nucleotides not matched to a gene: 14. Germline CDR1 is SQVTM and CDR2 is ANQGSEA. CDR3 in amino acids: CSVGVSSGGIDGYTF. CDR3 coding DNA: TGCAGCGTTGGGGTTTCTTCAGGGGGAATTGATGGCTACACCTTC.

This clonotype was seen only a few times. The chain links TRBV19 to TRBJ2-2; the match to TRBD1 covers 7 bases. This CDR3 comprises 15 residues. CDR1 is LNHDA, CDR2 SQIVND, per germline (reference sequence). V shed 1 base and J 5 bases; nucleotides not matched to a gene: 4. The CDR3 sequence: CASSIASQGTGELFF. The CDR3 coding sequence is TGTGCCAGTAGTATAGCCTCACAGGGGACCGGGGAGCTGTTTTTT.

The table lists this clonotype with a few counts. The chain has TRBV28 and TRBJ2-1; 13 bases are shared with TRBD2. The CDR3 consists of 15 residues. Trimming cost V 3 bases and J 14 bases; bases outside gene matches: 10. The germline CDR1 and CDR2 sequences are MDHEN and SYDVKM. Here the CDR3 reads CASSFTGTSGTDKFF. In DNA, the CDR3 is TGTGCCAGCAGTTTTACCGGGACTAGCGGGACAGATAAGTTCTTC.

This clonotype occurred many times. V usage is TRBV12-3 or TRBV12-4 and J usage is TRBJ1-2; D remains ambiguous. The CDR3 runs to 14 residues. The germline V and J ends were trimmed by 7 bases and 3 bases, with 15 bases remaining between them. CDR3 in DNA: TGTGCCAGCACCTTGGGGTGGAGGGACTATGGCTACACCTTC. Its protein is CASTLGWRDYGYTF.

This chain uses TRBV30 with TRBJ1-1; D possibly corresponds to TRBD1 (6 bases). This CDR3 spans 14 amino acids. From germline, CDR1 is GTSNPN and CDR2 SVGIG (reference sequence). V lost 2 bases and J 4 bases, leaving 14 bases between the germline ends. CDR3 region: CAWSSWGLGTEAFF. In nucleotides, the CDR3 is TGTGCCTGGAGTTCCTGGGGGCTTGGCACTGAAGCTTTCTTT.

V gene TRBV7-2 combines with J gene TRBJ2-7, with D perhaps matching TRBD2 (5 bases). The germline V gene encodes CDR1 SGHTA and CDR2 FQGNSA. The CDR3 length is 15 residues. Trimming took off 5 bases at V and 6 bases at J, with 20 bases between the two ends. The CDR3 is CASSPGLGRLGEQYF. The CDR3 nucleotides read TGTGCCAGCAGCCCCGGGCTGGGGAGATTGGGCGAGCAGTACTTC.

The sample holds a few counts of this clonotype. This rearrangement joins TRBV4-1 to TRBJ1-1, with TRBD1 identical over 7 bases. The CDR3 has 17 residues. CDR1 is MGHRA, CDR2 YSYEKL, per germline. Trimming removed 1 base from V and 4 bases from J; junction bases left unmatched: 12. The CDR3 DNA reads TGCGCCAGCAGCCAAGGCCTCACAAGGGGGCGAAGCACTGAAGCTTTCTTT. Protein product: CASSQGLTRGRSTEAFF.

Only a few counts were recorded for this clonotype. The chain joins TRBV29-1 to TRBJ1-2, with a possible D match to TRBD1 (6 bases). Deletions cut 3 bases from V and 3 bases from J, with 8 bases between. This CDR3 has 12 residues. The germline gives CDR1 SQVTM, CDR2 ANQGSEA. This CDR3 reads CSVEDRYYGYTF. For the CDR3, the DNA is TGCAGCGTTGAGGACAGATACTATGGCTACACCTTC.

This clonotype was seen at least ten times. The V and J genes are TRBV9 and TRBJ2-5; the D gene is possibly TRBD1 (5 bases). The CDR3 totals 17 residues. The V gene's germline CDR1 is SGDLS and CDR2 YYNGEE. Trimming stripped 0 bases from V and 3 bases from J, with 18 bases between. The CDR3 loop is CASSVEGLGAAKETQYF. The CDR3 DNA reads TGTGCCAGCAGCGTAGAGGGTCTTGGGGCTGCTAAAGAGACCCAGTACTTC.

V usage is TRBV10-3 and J usage is TRBJ2-3; 7 bases fit TRBD2. Germline loops: CDR1 ENHRY, CDR2 SYGVKD. The CDR3 is 15 residues long. V dropped 5 bases and J dropped 4; count of bases not matched to a gene: 9. This chain's CDR3 is CAISRGLGGSDTQYF. The CDR3 bases are TGTGCCATCAGTCGCGGACTAGGAGGGTCAGATACGCAGTATTTT.

This clonotype was recorded at least ten times. The chain combines TRBV6-1 with TRBJ2-7; the D is unclear. Germline values: CDR1 MNHNS, CDR2 SASEGT. V lost 7 bases and J lost 7, with 17 bases in between. The CDR3 runs 13 residues. This CDR3 is CASTQAPLGEQYF. The DNA for the CDR3 is TGTGCCAGCACCCAAGCCCCTTTGGGGGAGCAGTACTTC.

A few counts support this clonotype. A read error may account for a junction end that differs from germline. The CDR3 region is CASSFGGLIVF. The CDR3, as DNA: TGTGCCAGCAGCTTCGGAGGGCTTATCGTTTTC. V gene TRBV7-2 combines with J gene TRBJ2-7; D is perhaps TRBD2 (6 bases). Per the germline V gene, CDR1 is SGHTA and CDR2 is FQGNSA. CDR3 length: 11 residues.

The J gene is TRBJ2-1, the V gene TRBV24-1, with TRBD1 matching over 9 bases. The V and J ends lost 4 bases and 1 base, in that order; junction bases with no gene match: 1. This CDR3 comprises 15 residues. Per germline, CDR1 KGHDR and CDR2 SFDVKD. The CDR3 reads CATSEGTGSYNEQFF. The CDR3 region has the DNA TGTGCCACCAGTGAAGGGACAGGGTCCTACAATGAGCAGTTCTTC.

This chain connects TRBV9 to TRBJ2-4; a weak D match, TRBD2 (7 bases). The CDR3 covers 17 residues. The germline V gene has CDR1 SGDLS and CDR2 YYNGEE. V shed 0 bases and J shed 3 bases, with 16 bases lying between them. In DNA, the CDR3 is TGTGCCAGCAGCGTAGCTGGGGAGGGAGGGGGCAAAAACATTCAGTACTTC. Translation gives CASSVAGEGGGKNIQYF.